What follows are 9 T cell receptor beta chains derived from one specimen sequenced in a study of cytomegalovirus exposure and HLA in healthy donors. The PCR had 60 Vbeta and 13 Jbeta primers. The assay was immunoSEQ multiplex PCR, and TCRdb's table has in-frame clones only and misses some. Of more than 75,000 clones in the sample, over 70% were seen once. Source material: PBMCs. The receptors originated from a man aged 35 to 55 in good health and CMV-seropositive.

This clone was seen a few times. Here the CDR3 DNA reads TGTGCCAGTAGGGAGGACCCATTTTATGGCTACACCTTC. Translation gives CASREDPFYGYTF. The chain carries TRBV19 and TRBJ1-2; D call uncertain. The CDR3 totals 13 residues. Looked up from germline, CDR1 is LNHDA and CDR2 is SQIVND (reference sequence). Deletions cut 6 bases from V and 5 bases from J, with 13 bases between.

The CDR3 DNA follows: TGTGCCAGCAGTTTAAAAGGGACACCTAACTATGGCTACACCTTC. Translation gives CASSLKGTPNYGYTF. The J gene is TRBJ1-2, the V gene TRBV28; weak D call: TRBD1 (6 bases). From germline, CDR1 is MDHEN and CDR2 SYDVKM. Trimming shortened V by 2 bases and J by 0 bases, and 10 bases separated the two germline ends. This CDR3 is built from 15 residues.

The chain combines TRBV27 with TRBJ2-5, with 13 bases fitting TRBD2. The CDR3 extends over 16 amino acids. Germline-derived CDR1 and CDR2 are MNHEY and SMNVEV (reference sequence). With V trimmed by 5 bases and J by 4 bases, 7 bases remained unmatched. The CDR3, as DNA: TGTGCCAGCAGTCGGCGGACTAGCGGGGGCGGAGAGACCCAGTACTTC. This sequence encodes CASSRRTSGGGETQYF.

This clone was detected only once. The V call is TRBV5-1, the J call TRBJ2-2; D gene unclear. CDR3 length equals 13 residues. Per the germline V gene, CDR1 is SGHRS and CDR2 is YFSETQ. V lost 4 bases and J 3 bases, leaving 7 bases between the germline ends. The CDR3 DNA sequence: TGCGCCAGCAGCGACCTAGACACCGGGGAGCTGTTTTTT. This sequence encodes CASSDLDTGELFF.

For this clone: The same CDR3 arises from other DNA sequences in this sample as well. The chain uses TRBV7-9 and TRBJ2-7; 7 positions agree with TRBD2. Germline lookup yields CDR1 SEHNR and CDR2 FQNEAQ (reference sequence). The CDR3 is made up of 15 amino acids. The ends lost 1 base at V and 3 bases at J; junction bases unmatched: 6. CDR3 bases: TGTGCCAGCAGCTTAGGCGGGGGTCGAGGCTACGAGCAGTACTTC. Its translation is CASSLGGGRGYEQYF.

This chain uses TRBV5-4 with TRBJ1-2; D might be TRBD1 (6 bases). The CDR3 has 13 amino acids. Trimming cost V 2 bases and J 7 bases, with 12 bases left between them. Germline CDR1 and CDR2: SGHNT and YYREEE (reference sequence). The CDR3 DNA reads as TGTGCCAGCAGCTTCAGGGGAAGTGGTGGCTACACCTTC. As protein: CASSFRGSGGYTF. Variable domain in full (rest from reference TRBV5-4 and TRBJ1-2): ETGVTQSPTHLIKTRGQQVTLRCSSQSGHNTVSWYQQALGQGPQFIFQYYREEENGRGNFPPRFSGLQFPNYSSELNVNALELDDSALYLCASSFRGSGGYTFGSGTRLTVV.

The rearrangement uses TRBV4-3 and TRBJ2-4, with D unclear. In germline, CDR1 is LGHNA, CDR2 YSLEER. CDR3 size: 15 residues. V was shortened by 3 bases and J by 6 bases, with 15 bases between the two germline ends. DNA of the CDR3: TGCGCCAGCAGCCAGGATGACTTGGAAGGAAACATTCAGTACTTC. Translated, it gives CASSQDDLEGNIQYF.

The V call is TRBV7-2, the J call TRBJ2-7; 7 nucleotides match TRBD1. V shed 6 bases, J shed 5 bases, and the junction held 13 bases outside the gene matches. Germline-derived CDR1 and CDR2 are SGHTA and FQGNSA. The CDR3 covers 15 residues. The CDR3 is CASRPRDRAADEQYF. In DNA form, the CDR3 reads TGTGCCAGCAGACCCCGAGACAGGGCGGCGGACGAGCAGTACTTC.

V is TRBV19 and J is TRBJ1-2; TRBD1 might be the D (6 bases). The CDR3 is 16 amino acids. Trimming cost V 6 bases and J 0 bases, with 17 bases left between them. Looked up from germline, CDR1 is LNHDA and CDR2 is SQIVND (reference sequence). The CDR3 nucleotides are TGTGCCAGTAGCCATCCCGGGACACCTGCTAACTATGGCTACACCTTC. Amino acids: CASSHPGTPANYGYTF.